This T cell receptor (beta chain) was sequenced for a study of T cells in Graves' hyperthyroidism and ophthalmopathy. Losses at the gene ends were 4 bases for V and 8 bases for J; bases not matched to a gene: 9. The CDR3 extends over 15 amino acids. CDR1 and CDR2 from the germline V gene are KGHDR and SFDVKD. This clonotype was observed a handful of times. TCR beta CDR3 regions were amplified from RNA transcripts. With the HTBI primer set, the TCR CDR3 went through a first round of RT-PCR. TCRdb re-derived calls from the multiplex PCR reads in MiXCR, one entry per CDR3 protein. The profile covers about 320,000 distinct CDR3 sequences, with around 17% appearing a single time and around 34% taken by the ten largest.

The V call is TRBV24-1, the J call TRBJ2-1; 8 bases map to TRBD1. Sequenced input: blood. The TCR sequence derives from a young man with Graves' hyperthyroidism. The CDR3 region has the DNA TGTGCCACCAGTGAACCGGGACAGGTTGTCGATGAGCAGTTCTTC. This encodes CATSEPGQVVDEQFF.